A single sample gave rise to the 4 T cell receptor beta chains below, sequenced in a study of T cells in Graves' hyperthyroidism and ophthalmopathy. Amplification targeted TCR beta CDR3 regions from RNA transcripts. First-round RT-PCR targeting the TCR CDR3 was performed with the HTBI primer set. A single record per CDR3 protein comes from TCRdb applying MiXCR to the multiplex PCR reads. The repertoire holds about 34,000 distinct CDR3 sequences, around 53% seen once, with 25% in the top ten. Sequenced: blood. The receptors were sampled from a woman aged 40 to 49 with Graves' ophthalmopathy.

This clonotype was recorded at least ten times. The chain uses TRBV14 and TRBJ2-5; D is unresolved. The CDR3 runs 15 residues. CDR1 and CDR2 from the germline V gene are SGHDN and FVKESK. Trimming cost V 0 bases and J 5 bases, with 13 bases left between them. DNA for the CDR3: TGTGCCAGCAGCCAAGATCATAATCGGGCGGAGACCCAGTACTTC. Translation gives CASSQDHNRAETQYF.

This clonotype was counted many times. This chain uses TRBV7-2 with TRBJ2-4; no reliable D call. V was pared by 5 bases and J by 2 bases, with 13 bases between. The CDR3 covers 15 residues. CDR1 and CDR2 from the germline V gene are SGHTA and FQGNSA. The CDR3 sequence: CASSPSLVTKNIQYF. As DNA, the CDR3 is TGTGCCAGCAGCCCCAGTCTGGTGACCAAAAACATTCAGTACTTC.

This clonotype was seen a few times. The genes are TRBV20-1 and TRBJ2-5, with a weak D call TRBD2 (5 bases). The CDR3 extends over 14 amino acids. Germline lookup yields CDR1 DFQATT and CDR2 SNEGSKA (reference sequence). With 4 bases removed from V and 9 bases from J, the gap between germline ends came to 21 bases. CDR3 sequence: CSAIREHSNQPQYF. For the CDR3, the DNA is TGCAGTGCTATCCGGGAACATAGCAATCAGCCCCAGTACTTC.

The chain is built from TRBV11-1 and TRBJ2-7; 7 bases fit TRBD1. Looked up from germline, CDR1 is SGHAT and CDR2 is FQDESV (reference sequence). The ends lost 7 bases at V and 3 bases at J; junction bases unmatched: 6. The CDR3 length is 13 residues. This CDR3 reads CASTQGGSYEQYF. Here the CDR3 DNA reads TGTGCCAGCACACAAGGGGGCAGCTACGAGCAGTACTTC.